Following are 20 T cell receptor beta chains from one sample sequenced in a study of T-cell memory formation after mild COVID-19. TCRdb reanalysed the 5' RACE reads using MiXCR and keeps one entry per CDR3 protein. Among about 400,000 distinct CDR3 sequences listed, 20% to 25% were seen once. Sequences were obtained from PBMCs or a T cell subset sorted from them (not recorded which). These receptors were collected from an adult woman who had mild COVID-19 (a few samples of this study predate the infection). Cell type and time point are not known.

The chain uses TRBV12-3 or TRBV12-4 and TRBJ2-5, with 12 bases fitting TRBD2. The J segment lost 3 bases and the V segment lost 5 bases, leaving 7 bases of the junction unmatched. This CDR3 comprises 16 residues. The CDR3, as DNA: TGTGCCAGCAGTAAGACTAGCGGGAGAGACGAAGAGACCCAGTACTTC. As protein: CASSKTSGRDEETQYF.

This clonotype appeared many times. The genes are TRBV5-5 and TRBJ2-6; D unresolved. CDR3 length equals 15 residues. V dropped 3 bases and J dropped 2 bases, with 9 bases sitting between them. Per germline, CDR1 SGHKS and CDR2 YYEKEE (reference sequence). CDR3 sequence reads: CASSSHLTGANVLTF. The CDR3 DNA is TGTGCCAGCAGCTCCCACCTAACTGGGGCCAACGTCCTGACTTTC.

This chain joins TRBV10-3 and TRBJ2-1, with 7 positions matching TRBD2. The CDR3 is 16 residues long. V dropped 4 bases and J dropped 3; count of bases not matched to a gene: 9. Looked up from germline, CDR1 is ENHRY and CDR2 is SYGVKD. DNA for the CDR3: TGTGCCATCAGTGCCTCCTCTAGCGGCATCTACAATGAGCAGTTCTTC. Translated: CAISASSSGIYNEQFF.

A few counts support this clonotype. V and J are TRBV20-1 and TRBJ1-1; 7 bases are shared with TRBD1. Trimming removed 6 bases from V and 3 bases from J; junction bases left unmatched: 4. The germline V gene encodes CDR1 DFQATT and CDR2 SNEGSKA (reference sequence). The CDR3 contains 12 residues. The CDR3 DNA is TGCAGTGCATTAACAGGGGACACTGAAGCTTTCTTT. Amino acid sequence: CSALTGDTEAFF.

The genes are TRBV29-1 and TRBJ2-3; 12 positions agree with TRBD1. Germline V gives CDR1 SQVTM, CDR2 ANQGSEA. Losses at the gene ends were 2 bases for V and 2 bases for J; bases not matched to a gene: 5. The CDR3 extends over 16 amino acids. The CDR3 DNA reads TGCAGCGTTGAAAATGGGGACAGGGGGCTCACAGATACGCAGTATTTT. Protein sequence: CSVENGDRGLTDTQYF.

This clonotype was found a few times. DNA of the CDR3: TGTGCCACCAGCCCTGAGACCGGACAGGGCACAGATACGCAGTATTTT. Protein product: CATSPETGQGTDTQYF. J is TRBJ2-3 and V is TRBV15; 7 bases match TRBD1. Germline trimming cut 5 bases from V and 1 base from J; bases unmatched to any gene: 9. The CDR3 has 16 residues. The germline V gene encodes CDR1 LNHNV and CDR2 YYDKDF (reference sequence).

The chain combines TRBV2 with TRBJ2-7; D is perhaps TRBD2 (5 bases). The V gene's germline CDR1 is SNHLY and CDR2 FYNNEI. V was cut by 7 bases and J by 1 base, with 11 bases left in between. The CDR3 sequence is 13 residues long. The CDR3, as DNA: TGTGCCAGCAAGGAGAGCGGATCCTACGAGCAGTACTTC. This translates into CASKESGSYEQYF.

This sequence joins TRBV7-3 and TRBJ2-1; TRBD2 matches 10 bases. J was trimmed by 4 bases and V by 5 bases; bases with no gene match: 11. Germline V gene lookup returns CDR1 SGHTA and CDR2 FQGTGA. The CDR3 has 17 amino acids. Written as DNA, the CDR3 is TGTGCCAGCAGCGGCGGGGGAAGGACTAGCGGATACAATGAGCAGTTCTTC. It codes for CASSGGGRTSGYNEQFF.

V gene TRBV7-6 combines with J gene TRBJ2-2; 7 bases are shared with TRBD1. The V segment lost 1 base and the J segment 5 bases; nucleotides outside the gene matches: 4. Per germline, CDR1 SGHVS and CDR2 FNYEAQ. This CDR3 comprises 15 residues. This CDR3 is CASSLGQGKTGELFF. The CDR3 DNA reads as TGTGCCAGCAGCTTAGGACAGGGCAAAACCGGGGAGCTGTTTTTT.

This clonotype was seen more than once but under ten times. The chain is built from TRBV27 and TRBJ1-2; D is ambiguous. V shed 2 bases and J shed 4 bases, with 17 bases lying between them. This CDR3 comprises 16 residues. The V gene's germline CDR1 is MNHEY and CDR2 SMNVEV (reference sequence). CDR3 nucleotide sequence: TGTGCCAGCAGTTTAGTTAGTGAGTCGCGGACCTATGGCTACACCTTC. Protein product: CASSLVSESRTYGYTF.

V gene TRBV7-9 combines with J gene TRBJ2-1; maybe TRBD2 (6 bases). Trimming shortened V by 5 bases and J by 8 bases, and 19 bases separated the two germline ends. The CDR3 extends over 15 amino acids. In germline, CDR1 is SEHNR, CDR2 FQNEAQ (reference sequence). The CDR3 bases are TGTGCCAGCAGCCCCTTAGCGGCGCCTGGGGATGAGCAGTTCTTC. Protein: CASSPLAAPGDEQFF. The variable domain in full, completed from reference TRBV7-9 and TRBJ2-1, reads DTGVSQNPRHKITKRGQNVTFRCDPISEHNRLYWYRQTLGQGPEFLTYFQNEAQLEKSRLLSDRFSAERPKGSFSTLEIQRTEQGDSAMYLCASSPLAAPGDEQFFGPGTRLTVL.

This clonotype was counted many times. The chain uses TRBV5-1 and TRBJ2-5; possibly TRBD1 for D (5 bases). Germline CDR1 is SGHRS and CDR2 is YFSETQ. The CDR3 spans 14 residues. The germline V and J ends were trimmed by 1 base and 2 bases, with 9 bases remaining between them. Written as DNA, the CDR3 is TGCGCCAGCAGCTTGTCCCCAGGGCAAGAGACCCAGTACTTC. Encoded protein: CASSLSPGQETQYF.

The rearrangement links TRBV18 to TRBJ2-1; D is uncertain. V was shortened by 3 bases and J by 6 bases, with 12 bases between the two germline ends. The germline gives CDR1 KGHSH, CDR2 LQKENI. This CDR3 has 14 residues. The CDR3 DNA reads TGTGCCAGCTCACCGCCCTTCGAGAGCAATGAGCAGTTCTTC. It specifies CASSPPFESNEQFF. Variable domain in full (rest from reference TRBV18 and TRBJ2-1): NAGVMQNPRHLVRRRGQEARLRCSPMKGHSHVYWYRQLPEEGLKFMVYLQKENIIDESGMPKERFSAEFPKEGPSILRIQQVVRGDSAAYFCASSPPFESNEQFFGPGTRLTVL.

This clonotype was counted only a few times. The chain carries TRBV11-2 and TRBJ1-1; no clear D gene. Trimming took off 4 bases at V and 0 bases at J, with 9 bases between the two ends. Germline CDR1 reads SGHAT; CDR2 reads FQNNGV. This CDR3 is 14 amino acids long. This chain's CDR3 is CASSSRSMNTEAFF. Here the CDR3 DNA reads TGTGCCAGCAGCTCAAGAAGCATGAACACTGAAGCTTTCTTT.

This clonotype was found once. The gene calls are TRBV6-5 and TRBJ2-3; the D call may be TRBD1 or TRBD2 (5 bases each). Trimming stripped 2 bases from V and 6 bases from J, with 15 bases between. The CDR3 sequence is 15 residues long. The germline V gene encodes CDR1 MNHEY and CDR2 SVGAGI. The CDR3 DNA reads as TGTGCCAGCAGTTACGAAGGGACCCAGAGGGATACGCAGTATTTT. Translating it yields CASSYEGTQRDTQYF.

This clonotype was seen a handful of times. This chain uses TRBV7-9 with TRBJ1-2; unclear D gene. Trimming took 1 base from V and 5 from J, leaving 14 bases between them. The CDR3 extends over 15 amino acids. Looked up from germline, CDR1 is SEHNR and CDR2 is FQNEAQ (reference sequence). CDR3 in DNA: TGTGCCAGCAGCTTAGATAGGGCAGGCGGTTATGGCTACACCTTC. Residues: CASSLDRAGGYGYTF.

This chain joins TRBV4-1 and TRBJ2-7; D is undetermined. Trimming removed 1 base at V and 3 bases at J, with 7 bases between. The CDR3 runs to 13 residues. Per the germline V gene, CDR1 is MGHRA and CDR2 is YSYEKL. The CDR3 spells CASSQGLNYEQYF. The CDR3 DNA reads TGCGCCAGCAGCCAAGGCCTCAACTACGAGCAGTACTTC.

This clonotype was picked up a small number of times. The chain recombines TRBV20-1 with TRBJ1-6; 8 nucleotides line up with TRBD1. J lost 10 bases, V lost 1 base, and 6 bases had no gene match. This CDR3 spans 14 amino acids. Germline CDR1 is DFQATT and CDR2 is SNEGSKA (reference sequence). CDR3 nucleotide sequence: TGCAGTGCTAGAGTGGGGACAGGAGGCTCACCCCTCCACTTT. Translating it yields CSARVGTGGSPLHF.

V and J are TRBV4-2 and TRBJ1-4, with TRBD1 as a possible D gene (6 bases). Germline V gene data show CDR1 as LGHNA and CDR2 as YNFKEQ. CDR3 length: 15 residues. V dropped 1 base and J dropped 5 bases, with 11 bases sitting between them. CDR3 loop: CASSQGTGQNEKLFF. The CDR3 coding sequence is TGTGCCAGCAGCCAAGGCACAGGACAGAATGAAAAACTGTTTTTT.

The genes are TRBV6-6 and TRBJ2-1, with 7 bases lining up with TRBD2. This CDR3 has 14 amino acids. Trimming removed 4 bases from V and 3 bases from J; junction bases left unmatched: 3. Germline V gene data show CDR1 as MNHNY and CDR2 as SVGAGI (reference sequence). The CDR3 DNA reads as TGTGCCAGCAGTTGGGGCGGGGGCTACAATGAGCAGTTCTTC. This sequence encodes CASSWGGGYNEQFF.